This T cell receptor beta chain was sequenced in a study of blood T cell repertoires in COVID-19. Study-wide background: Both acute and convalescent COVID-19 samples were obtained from the United States, Italy and Spain. T cells, B-cell-depleted T cells, or PBMCs supplied cDNA or gDNA.

Study processing details: Quantification of nucleated cells was approximated via reference gene primer amplification. Sequencing used immunoSEQ multiplex PCR; TCRdb keeps in-frame clones, though not all of them. V, J and clone size are taken as reported in that table, and D and trimming were inferred from the DNA itself. The data show more than 85,000 clones, with roughly 90% seen just once and under 7.5% held by the top ten. Germline CDR1 and CDR2: MNHEY and SVGEGT. The CDR3 is 14 amino acids. V lost 4 bases, J lost 4 bases, and 10 bases lay in between. The V call is TRBV6-2 or TRBV6-3, the J call TRBJ2-2, with no clear D. The source of this sequence is an older man with acute or convalescent COVID-19. The sequenced sample consisted of peripheral blood. CDR3 DNA: TGTGCCAGCAGTTCCATGGAGCTCACCGGGGAGCTGTTTTTT. Its translation: CASSSMELTGELFF.